This TCR beta chain originates from a study of T cell responses to AZD1222 COVID-19 vaccine. Libraries were prepared by immunoSEQ multiplex PCR; TCRdb keeps only in-frame clonotypes and omits some of them. The table includes roughly 130,000 clones, roughly 88% detected once. The CDR3 totals 15 residues. Unmatched junction bases numbered 5, after V lost 3 bases and J lost 8 bases. The germline CDR1 and CDR2 sequences are SGHAT and FQNNGV. Regarding this clone: The antigen remains undetermined.

General study findings and limits: Every sample of the repertoires postdated the peak T cell response. Unmutated variant regions are reportedly the target of nearly half of TCRs that are spike-specific. An increase in Spike-specific TCR breadth and depth was observed after two AZD1222 doses. Among the donors, most were white British and more were female, and clonal diversity was possibly underestimated.

Material: peripheral blood, obtained on day 0 of AZD1222 vaccination. This rearrangement joins TRBV11-2 to TRBJ2-1, with 12 nucleotides matching TRBD2. The sequence came from an adult in good health. Here the CDR3 DNA reads TGTGCCAGCAGCTTCTCTAGCGGGGGGGCGGATGAGCAGTTCTTC. Protein product: CASSFSSGGADEQFF.